This TCR beta chain was captured by sequencing in a study of cytomegalovirus exposure and HLA in healthy donors. Comments on this clone: As yet, its antigen is unknown.

Study-level results: Reported results showed that the classifier diagnosed cytomegalovirus status with high specificity and sensitivity. Altogether, around 160 TCR beta chains were recorded as cytomegalovirus-associated.

Generated by immunoSEQ multiplex PCR, the TCRdb table keeps only in-frame clones and is missing some. The data hold 110,000 or so clones, with 70% to 90% observed a single time. The TCR originated in a man between 18 and 35 years old in good health and CMV-seronegative. The sample was PBMCs.

CDR3 region: CASSLRGGSGNQPQHF. The CDR3 DNA sequence: TGTGCCAGCAGTTTACGAGGGGGCTCTGGCAATCAGCCCCAGCATTTT. The J gene is TRBJ1-5, the V gene TRBV28; the match to TRBD1 covers 7 bases. This CDR3 region has 16 residues. The germline V gene encodes CDR1 MDHEN and CDR2 SYDVKM. V gave up 2 bases and J gave up 2 bases; unmatched junction bases: 6.